Below, 28 T cell receptor beta chains from the same sample are listed, as sequenced in a study of beta chain features in type 1 diabetes. Expressed TCRB transcripts were sequenced after all isolated RNA was converted to cDNA. The repertoire was sequenced with immunoSEQ multiplex PCR; TCRdb's copy has only in-frame clones and lacks some. The sample yields 250,000 or so clones, 27% seen once. The sample taken for sequencing was central memory CD4+ T cells from blood. These receptors originate from a man younger than 45 in good health.

Details on this clone: A read error likely explains this, since a far larger clone differs by one base. The V and J genes are TRBV7-2 and TRBJ2-2; the match to TRBD1 covers 8 bases. The CDR3 consists of 16 residues. Germline V gene sequence: CDR1 SGHTA, CDR2 FQGNSA. CDR3: CSSSLYPRGQPGELFF. CDR3 nucleotide sequence: TGTTCCAGCAGCTTATACCCCAGGGGGCAACCCGGGGAGCTGTTTTTT.

This clone was found a few times. A much larger clone lies one base from this, so it may be a read error. The rearrangement uses TRBV7-6 and TRBJ1-2; D may be TRBD1 (6 bases). Germline V gene sequence: CDR1 SGHVS, CDR2 FNYEAQ. V was pared by 5 bases and J by 2 bases, with 9 bases between. The CDR3 covers 13 residues. The CDR3 loop is CASSPDRNYGYTF. CDR3 DNA sequence: TGTGCCAGCAGCCCGGACAGAAACTATGGCTACACCTTC.

This clone was seen more than once but under ten times. The chain is built from TRBV29-1 and TRBJ2-7, with TRBD1 matching over 9 bases. The CDR3 is 14 amino acids. Germline lookup yields CDR1 SQVTM and CDR2 ANQGSEA. J was trimmed by 5 bases and V by 6 bases; bases with no gene match: 11. CDR3 sequence reads: CSVGRTGAKHEQYF. CDR3 DNA sequence: TGCAGCGTCGGAAGGACAGGGGCTAAGCACGAGCAGTACTTC.

This clone has just a few counts. The chain has TRBV27 and TRBJ1-5; no clear D. The CDR3 contains 14 residues. With 3 bases removed from V and 7 bases from J, the gap between germline ends came to 13 bases. CDR1 and CDR2 from the germline V gene are MNHEY and SMNVEV (reference sequence). CDR3 protein: CASSLVGNNQPQHF. The CDR3 DNA follows: TGTGCCAGCAGTTTGGTTGGGAATAACCAGCCCCAGCATTTT.

The chain combines TRBV29-1 with TRBJ2-1, with 11 nucleotides matching TRBD2. Trimming removed 4 bases from V and 9 bases from J; junction bases left unmatched: 8. The CDR3 is 14 amino acids. Germline V gene data show CDR1 as SQVTM and CDR2 as ANQGSEA. The CDR3 spells CSVVSASGRREQFF. CDR3 sequence (DNA): TGCAGCGTTGTAAGCGCTAGCGGGAGGCGTGAGCAGTTCTTC.

J is TRBJ2-3 and V is TRBV5-4; a possible D gene is TRBD1 (6 bases). V lost 3 bases, J lost 3 bases, and 8 bases lay in between. This CDR3 spans 13 amino acids. Germline CDR1 is SGHNT and CDR2 is YYREEE (reference sequence). CDR3 sequence (DNA): TGTGCCAGCAGCTCAGGGGAAACAGATACGCAGTATTTT. Amino acid sequence: CASSSGETDTQYF.

The J gene is TRBJ2-5, the V gene TRBV25-1; 11 nucleotides line up with TRBD2. V shed 5 bases, J shed 5 bases, and the junction held 4 bases outside the gene matches. The CDR3 length is 14 residues. CDR1 is MGHDK, CDR2 SYGVNS, per germline. The CDR3 DNA reads as TGTGCCAGCAGTTCCGGACTAGCGGGTGAGACCCAGTACTTC. Its protein product is CASSSGLAGETQYF.

Here the CDR3 DNA reads TGTGCCAGCAGTCCCCCGTCGGGGAGGGGCTATAATTCACCCCTCCACTTT. Translation: CASSPPSGRGYNSPLHF. The genes are TRBV27 and TRBJ1-6; tentatively, D is TRBD1 (5 bases). Germline V gene lookup returns CDR1 MNHEY and CDR2 SMNVEV (reference sequence). V lost 5 bases and J lost 3, with 17 bases in between. CDR3 length: 17 amino acids.

The chain combines TRBV4-2 with TRBJ2-1; a weak D match, TRBD1 (6 bases). The CDR3 length is 15 residues. The V and J ends lost 1 base and 2 bases respectively, with 9 bases between them. Germline loops: CDR1 LGHNA, CDR2 YNFKEQ. The CDR3: CASSQVNRAYNEQFF. CDR3 in DNA: TGTGCCAGCAGCCAAGTTAACAGGGCCTACAATGAGCAGTTCTTC.

In nucleotides, the CDR3 is TGTGCCAGTAGTACGAAACTAGCGGGAACCAATGAGCAGTTCTTC. As protein: CASSTKLAGTNEQFF. The chain has TRBV19 and TRBJ2-1; TRBD2 agrees at 10 bases. Losses at the gene ends were 4 bases for V and 6 bases for J; bases not matched to a gene: 6. The germline CDR1 and CDR2 sequences are LNHDA and SQIVND (reference sequence). CDR3 length equals 15 residues.

The chain carries TRBV7-2 and TRBJ2-5; 11 positions match TRBD2. CDR1 and CDR2 from the germline V gene are SGHTA and FQGNSA. Germline trimming cut 6 bases from V and 11 bases from J; bases unmatched to any gene: 11. The CDR3 runs 14 residues. The CDR3: CASRRGLAGTIQYF. CDR3 bases: TGTGCCAGCAGACGTGGACTAGCGGGCACTATACAGTACTTC.

The V and J genes are TRBV2 and TRBJ2-3; the match to TRBD1 covers 7 bases. Germline trimming cut 5 bases from V and 4 bases from J; bases unmatched to any gene: 6. Per germline, CDR1 SNHLY and CDR2 FYNNEI. The CDR3 consists of 14 residues. This chain's CDR3 is CASSWDRASDTQYF. CDR3 in DNA: TGTGCCAGCAGTTGGGACAGAGCATCAGATACGCAGTATTTT. Full variable domain (missing parts from reference TRBV2 and TRBJ2-3): EPEVTQTPSHQVTQMGQEVILRCVPISNHLYFYWYRQILGQKVEFLVSFYNNEISEKSEIFDDQFSVERPDGSNFTLKIRSTKLEDSAMYFCASSWDRASDTQYFGPGTRLTVL.

The V gene is TRBV7-6, the J gene TRBJ2-3, with D possibly TRBD1 on 5 matching bases. Trimming took 0 bases from V and 1 from J, leaving 8 bases between them. CDR1 is SGHVS and CDR2 is FNYEAQ in the germline V gene. The CDR3 totals 15 residues. The CDR3 bases are TGTGCCAGCAGCTTAGCAGGGGCCGGCACAGATACGCAGTATTTT. Translated, it gives CASSLAGAGTDTQYF.

This rearrangement joins TRBV23-1 to TRBJ1-6; 7 nucleotides line up with TRBD1. TRBV23-1 is known as an ORF, though its function is uncertain. Trimming at V came to 3 bases and at J to 6 bases, leaving 11 bases not matched to a gene. The CDR3 extends over 17 amino acids. CDR3 nucleotide sequence: TGCGCCAGCAGTCACCCCCAGGGGGGGACAACTAATTCACCCCTCCACTTT. Protein: CASSHPQGGTTNSPLHF.

The table lists this clone with a few counts. The gene calls are TRBV11-2 and TRBJ2-1; 13 nucleotides line up with TRBD2. The CDR3 sequence is 16 residues long. Trimming took 5 bases from V and 4 from J; bases not matched to a gene: 5. Germline values: CDR1 SGHAT, CDR2 FQNNGV. The CDR3 DNA sequence: TGTGCCAGCAGCCTGACTAGCGGGGGGCAGTACAATGAGCAGTTCTTC. Protein product: CASSLTSGGQYNEQFF.

This clone was observed a handful of times. V is TRBV4-2 and J is TRBJ2-1; D is perhaps TRBD2 (5 bases). Germline loops: CDR1 LGHNA, CDR2 YNFKEQ. V was shortened by 4 bases and J by 5 bases, with 15 bases between the two germline ends. This CDR3 is built from 15 residues. DNA of the CDR3: TGTGCCAGCAGCCTCGGGGATCTGGATCACAATGAGCAGTTCTTC. Translating it yields CASSLGDLDHNEQFF.

The genes are TRBV28 and TRBJ1-5, with D possibly being TRBD1 (5 bases). Trimming cost V 6 bases and J 4 bases, with 22 bases left between them. Looked up from germline, CDR1 is MDHEN and CDR2 is SYDVKM. The CDR3 is 17 residues long. The CDR3 sequence is CASRYTEGRRVNQPQHF. CDR3 sequence (DNA): TGTGCCAGCAGATACACCGAGGGTCGCAGGGTAAATCAGCCCCAGCATTTT.

V gene TRBV25-1 combines with J gene TRBJ2-5; 8 nucleotides line up with TRBD1. Germline trimming cut 3 bases from V and 4 bases from J; bases unmatched to any gene: 1. Germline-derived CDR1 and CDR2 are MGHDK and SYGVNS. The CDR3 length is 13 residues. The CDR3 nucleotides are TGTGCCAGCAGTGACACAGGGGGAGAGACCCAGTACTTC. Protein: CASSDTGGETQYF.

The chain joins TRBV7-8 to TRBJ1-3; no definite D call. The CDR3 has 15 residues. V lost 4 bases to trimming and J lost 1 base, with 11 bases between them. Germline CDR1 reads SGHVS; CDR2 reads FQNEAQ. The CDR3, as DNA: TGTGCCAGCAGCTATGAGGCCGGATCTGGAAACACCATATATTTT. Protein sequence: CASSYEAGSGNTIYF.

V is TRBV25-1 and J is TRBJ2-2; 11 bases align to TRBD2. The length of the CDR3 is 16 residues. Trimming took 7 bases from V and 7 from J; bases not matched to a gene: 11. From germline, CDR1 is MGHDK and CDR2 SYGVNS. In nucleotides, the CDR3 is TGTGCCAGCACCGCAAGACTAGCGGGAAACGGCGGGGAGCTGTTTTTT. It codes for CASTARLAGNGGELFF.

This clone turned up a few times. The V and J genes are TRBV5-1 and TRBJ2-6; D remains unclear. The CDR3 consists of 15 residues. Trimming took 0 bases from V and 0 from J, leaving 4 bases between them. The germline gives CDR1 SGHRS, CDR2 YFSETQ. In DNA, the CDR3 is TGCGCCAGCAGCTTGGCAACCTCTGGGGCCAACGTCCTGACTTTC. Protein: CASSLATSGANVLTF.

The chain couples TRBV19 to TRBJ1-2; 7 positions agree with TRBD1. The junction had 7 bases not matched to a gene; V was cut back by 5 bases and J by 7 bases. Per the germline V gene, CDR1 is LNHDA and CDR2 is SQIVND (reference sequence). The CDR3 is made up of 13 amino acids. CDR3: CASSRQGEGGYTF. CDR3 sequence (DNA): TGTGCCAGTAGTCGACAGGGAGAGGGTGGCTACACCTTC.

The chain joins TRBV5-1 to TRBJ1-1, with a tentative D call TRBD1 (6 bases). Germline V CDR1 and CDR2: SGHRS, YFSETQ. V shed 3 bases and J shed 10 bases, with 19 bases lying between them. The CDR3 covers 14 residues. Here the CDR3 reads CASSSELQGVGAFF. As DNA, the CDR3 is TGCGCCAGCAGCTCGGAGTTACAGGGTGTAGGAGCTTTCTTT.

This clone appeared a few times. The genes are TRBV27 and TRBJ2-5, with a weak D call TRBD1 (6 bases). Germline CDR1 is MNHEY and CDR2 is SMNVEV (reference sequence). This CDR3 is built from 14 residues. V was pared by 5 bases and J by 4 bases, with 14 bases between. DNA for the CDR3: TGTGCCAGCAGTCCCCAGGGGCCCAGAGAGACCCAGTACTTC. It translates to CASSPQGPRETQYF.

V is TRBV29-1 and J is TRBJ2-7; possible D gene TRBD2, 6 bases. CDR3 length: 12 amino acids. The germline CDR1 and CDR2 sequences are SQVTM and ANQGSEA. Trimming stripped 7 bases from V and 3 bases from J, with 13 bases between. The CDR3 DNA follows: TGCAGCGCTCGGGACTTTTACTACGAGCAGTACTTC. Amino acid sequence: CSARDFYYEQYF.

This clone has a handful of counts. The chain employs TRBV7-9 and TRBJ2-2, with 8 bases lining up with TRBD2. Germline V CDR1 and CDR2: SEHNR, FQNEAQ (reference sequence). Losses at the gene ends were 5 bases for V and 6 bases for J; bases not matched to a gene: 5. This CDR3 is 14 amino acids long. Here the CDR3 reads CASSPVAGSGELFF. The CDR3 nucleotides are TGTGCCAGCAGCCCCGTAGCGGGGTCCGGGGAGCTGTTTTTT.

The chain employs TRBV15 and TRBJ2-2, with D possibly TRBD1 on 6 matching bases. Germline V gives CDR1 LNHNV, CDR2 YYDKDF (reference sequence). V was cut by 0 bases and J by 10 bases, with 12 bases left in between. This CDR3 has 14 residues. CDR3 DNA sequence: TGTGCCACCAGCAGAGATCCGGACAGCGTGGAGCTGTTTTTT. As protein: CATSRDPDSVELFF.

This clone was observed a few times. The V gene is TRBV23-1, the J gene TRBJ1-1; D is unresolved. TRBV23-1 counts as an open reading frame of uncertain function. The CDR3 extends over 15 amino acids. Trimming took 3 bases from V and 3 from J, leaving 14 bases between them. CDR3 protein: CASSQYLPWDTEAFF. The DNA for the CDR3 is TGCGCCAGCAGTCAGTACCTGCCATGGGACACTGAAGCTTTCTTT.